These 5 T cell receptor beta chains were sequenced from one sample in a study of blood T cell repertoires in COVID-19. Profiled with immunoSEQ multiplex PCR; TCRdb holds only in-frame clones, not every one. The sample has about 170,000 clones, around four fifths seen once. Specimen: PBMCs or T cells enriched from blood (not recorded which). Receptor source: a woman aged 45 to 65 in a cohort exposed to, infected with or recovered from COVID-19 (not recorded which).

The CDR3 reads CASSYIDRAISGNTIYF. As DNA, the CDR3 is TGTGCCAGCAGCTACATCGACAGGGCGATCTCTGGAAACACCATATATTTT. This rearrangement joins TRBV4-2 to TRBJ1-3; 7 nucleotides line up with TRBD1. The V gene end was trimmed by 5 bases and the J gene end by 0 bases; junction bases not matched to a gene: 10. CDR1 is LGHNA, CDR2 YNFKEQ, per germline. The CDR3 length is 17 residues.

J is TRBJ2-7 and V is TRBV18; 11 bases align to TRBD2. The CDR3 is 16 residues long. CDR1 KGHSH and CDR2 LQKENI come from the germline V gene. J gave up 2 bases and V 2 bases, and 5 bases lay outside the gene matches. As DNA, the CDR3 is TGTGCCAGCTCACCATCGGGGACTAGCGGAGCCTACGAGCAGTACTTC. This encodes CASSPSGTSGAYEQYF. The entire variable domain, with the rest obtained from reference TRBV18 and TRBJ2-7, is as follows: NAGVMQNPRHLVRRRGQEARLRCSPMKGHSHVYWYRQLPEEGLKFMVYLQKENIIDESGMPKERFSAEFPKEGPSILRIQQVVRGDSAAYFCASSPSGTSGAYEQYFGPGTRLTVT.

This chain connects TRBV7-9 to TRBJ2-3, with a weak D call TRBD2 (6 bases). Germline CDR1 is SEHNR and CDR2 is FQNEAQ (reference sequence). The CDR3 contains 15 residues. V gave up 5 bases and J gave up 0 bases, with 12 bases separating them. CDR3 protein: CASSPPGVSTDTQYF. For the CDR3, the DNA is TGTGCCAGCAGCCCCCCGGGGGTTAGCACAGATACGCAGTATTTT. The entire variable domain, with the rest obtained from reference TRBV7-9 and TRBJ2-3, is as follows: DTGVSQNPRHKITKRGQNVTFRCDPISEHNRLYWYRQTLGQGPEFLTYFQNEAQLEKSRLLSDRFSAERPKGSFSTLEIQRTEQGDSAMYLCASSPPGVSTDTQYFGPGTRLTVL.

This clone was recorded only once. The J gene is TRBJ2-3, the V gene TRBV4-3; TRBD1 might be the D (6 bases). V lost 0 bases to trimming and J lost 4 bases, with 14 bases between them. The CDR3 spans 16 residues. CDR1 and CDR2 (germline): LGHNA, YSLEER. Here the CDR3 reads CASSQEYRQDPDTQYF. For the CDR3, the DNA is TGCGCCAGCAGCCAAGAGTATCGACAGGACCCAGATACGCAGTATTTT.

The chain carries TRBV30 and TRBJ2-1; 12 bases line up with TRBD1. With 1 base clipped from V and 5 bases from J, the junction kept 6 bases outside the gene matches. The germline V gene encodes CDR1 GTSNPN and CDR2 SVGIG (reference sequence). There are 16 residues in the CDR3. CDR3 amino acids: CAWSELGQGADNEQFF. The CDR3 nucleotides read TGTGCCTGGAGTGAACTGGGACAGGGGGCCGACAATGAGCAGTTCTTC.